These 13 T cell receptor beta chains were sequenced from one sample in a study of T cell repertoires in cytomegalovirus infection. No antigen is known for these receptors. Via MiXCR, TCRdb re-called the reads, giving one row per CDR3 protein. The table shows about 110,000 distinct CDR3 sequences, with about 28% occurring only once. The input for sequencing was CD8+ T cells from cultured PBMCs, taken from culture after CMV antigen stimulation. These receptors were taken from a human donor in good health (CMV status not recorded). Some clones in this sample may be carry-over from other donors' samples.

This clonotype was seen at least ten times. V is TRBV15 and J is TRBJ2-7; 7 positions agree with TRBD2. There are 12 residues in the CDR3. V lost 4 bases, J lost 3 bases, and 0 bases stayed unmatched. Germline V CDR1 and CDR2: LNHNV, YYDKDF (reference sequence). The CDR3 spells CATSTGGYEQYF. The DNA of the CDR3 is TGTGCCACCAGCACGGGGGGCTACGAGCAGTACTTC. Combining the CDR3 with reference TRBV15 and TRBJ2-7 gives the whole variable domain DAMVIQNPRYQVTQFGKPVTLSCSQTLNHNVMYWYQQKSSQAPKLLFHYYDKDFNNEADTPDNFQSRRPNTSFCFLDIRSPGLGDTAMYLCATSTGGYEQYFGPGTRLTVT.

This rearrangement joins TRBV5-5 to TRBJ1-1; D may be TRBD1 (6 bases). V lost 4 bases and J 3 bases, leaving 13 bases between the germline ends. The V gene's germline CDR1 is SGHKS and CDR2 YYEKEE (reference sequence). CDR3 size: 14 residues. CDR3: CASSRWGADTEAFF. The CDR3 nucleotides read TGTGCCAGCAGCCGATGGGGGGCGGACACTGAAGCTTTCTTT.

The J gene is TRBJ2-1, the V gene TRBV6-5; D gene ambiguous. This CDR3 is built from 14 residues. From germline, CDR1 is MNHEY and CDR2 SVGAGI. Between the trimmed V and J ends, which lost 7 bases and 0 bases, there was a span of 10 bases. CDR3 nucleotide sequence: TGTGCCAGCAAGACAACGAGCTCCTACAATGAGCAGTTCTTC. Translating gives CASKTTSSYNEQFF.

The J gene is TRBJ2-3, the V gene TRBV15; TRBD2 matches at 8 bases. The CDR3 is 18 amino acids. Germline V gives CDR1 LNHNV, CDR2 YYDKDF (reference sequence). V was clipped by 3 bases and J by 6 bases; unmatched bases: 17. CDR3 sequence (DNA): TGTGCCACCAGCAGCAATCCTTCCGGGCGGGGGGTGAGGGATACGCAGTATTTT. It is translated as CATSSNPSGRGVRDTQYF. Looking up the rest from reference TRBV15 and TRBJ2-3 gives the full variable domain: DAMVIQNPRYQVTQFGKPVTLSCSQTLNHNVMYWYQQKSSQAPKLLFHYYDKDFNNEADTPDNFQSRRPNTSFCFLDIRSPGLGDTAMYLCATSSNPSGRGVRDTQYFGPGTRLTVL.

Many counts were recorded for this clonotype. This chain connects TRBV7-3 to TRBJ2-6; TRBD1 is a possible D gene (5 bases). The V end was cut by 6 bases, the J end by 0 bases, with 9 bases between. The germline gives CDR1 SGHTA, CDR2 FQGTGA. The CDR3 consists of 15 residues. In DNA form, the CDR3 reads TGTGCCAGCAGTTCCGACAGCTCTGGGGCCAACGTCCTGACTTTC. Encoded protein: CASSSDSSGANVLTF. Together with reference TRBV7-3 and TRBJ2-6, the CDR3 gives the full variable domain: GAGVSQTPSNKVTEKGKYVELRCDPISGHTALYWYRQSLGQGPEFLIYFQGTGAADDSGLPNDRFFAVRPEGSVSTLKIQRTERGDSAVYLCASSSDSSGANVLTFGAGSRLTVL.

This clonotype was counted between two and nine times. This chain connects TRBV7-2 to TRBJ1-5, with D possibly TRBD1 on 6 matching bases. The germline V gene encodes CDR1 SGHTA and CDR2 FQGNSA. The germline V and J ends were trimmed by 5 bases and 2 bases, with 13 bases remaining between them. This CDR3 region has 15 residues. Here the CDR3 DNA reads TGTGCCAGCAGCCCAGGGGAATTCGGCAATCAGCCCCAGCATTTT. Translating gives CASSPGEFGNQPQHF.

This clonotype has a handful of counts. The chain links TRBV27 to TRBJ2-1, with TRBD2 matching 8 bases. The length of the CDR3 is 16 residues. V gave up 0 bases and J gave up 1 base; unmatched junction bases: 2. Germline CDR1 reads MNHEY; CDR2 reads SMNVEV (reference sequence). The CDR3 DNA follows: TGTGCCAGCAGTTTATCGGGCGGGGGGTCCTACAATGAGCAGTTCTTC. It specifies CASSLSGGGSYNEQFF.

The sample holds many counts of this clonotype. The chain uses TRBV7-6 and TRBJ2-7; tentative D call: TRBD2 (6 bases). Germline loops: CDR1 SGHVS, CDR2 FNYEAQ. This CDR3 has 13 amino acids. The germline V and J ends were trimmed by 2 bases and 3 bases, with 8 bases remaining between them. The CDR3, as DNA: TGTGCCAGCAGCTTATCGGAGGGCTACGAGCAGTACTTC. It yields the protein CASSLSEGYEQYF. Combining the CDR3 with reference TRBV7-6 and TRBJ2-7 gives the whole variable domain GAGVSQSPRYKVTKRGQDVALRCDPISGHVSLYWYRQALGQGPEFLTYFNYEAQQDKSGLPNDRFSAERPEGSISTLTIQRTEQRDSAMYRCASSLSEGYEQYFGPGTRLTVT.

The gene calls are TRBV27 and TRBJ2-1; TRBD2 matches 7 bases. The CDR3 is 14 amino acids. The germline V gene encodes CDR1 MNHEY and CDR2 SMNVEV (reference sequence). Germline trimming cut 5 bases from V and 2 bases from J; bases unmatched to any gene: 3. The CDR3 spells CASSAGVAYNEQFF. Here the CDR3 DNA reads TGTGCCAGCAGTGCGGGGGTTGCCTACAATGAGCAGTTCTTC.

This sequence joins TRBV12-3 or TRBV12-4 and TRBJ2-1; D perhaps matches TRBD1 (5 bases). The V gene lost 4 bases and the J gene lost 2 bases, with 9 bases spanning the gap. The CDR3 extends over 14 amino acids. CDR3 sequence reads: CASSWGSTYNEQFF. The CDR3 nucleotides are TGTGCCAGCAGTTGGGGCAGCACCTACAATGAGCAGTTCTTC.

This clonotype was observed at least ten times. The chain is built from TRBV3-1 and TRBJ2-7, with D tentatively TRBD1 (7 bases). Per germline, CDR1 LGHDT and CDR2 YNNKEL (reference sequence). Trimming removed 1 base from V and 7 bases from J, with 14 bases in between. There are 14 residues in the CDR3. CDR3 bases: TGTGCCAGCAGCCAAGGGAGGGGGCTTAGTGAGCAGTACTTC. Translation: CASSQGRGLSEQYF.

A word on this clonotype: One end of the junction does not line up with germline, which may come from a read error. The V call is TRBV9, the J call TRBJ2-3; 11 bases are a match to TRBD2. The CDR3 is 15 amino acids. CDR1 and CDR2 from the germline V gene are SGDLS and YYNGEE. CDR3 region: CVSSPRSGGANTQYF. CDR3 in DNA: TGTGTCAGCAGCCCCCGTAGCGGGGGGGCGAATACGCAGTATTTT.

The chain carries TRBV4-1 and TRBJ2-5; D not resolved. V was shortened by 1 base and J by 5 bases, with 11 bases between the two germline ends. Germline V lookup: CDR1 MGHRA, CDR2 YSYEKL. This CDR3 is built from 14 residues. CDR3 in DNA: TGCGCCAGCAGCCAAGTTCAGTATGTTGAGACCCAGTACTTC. Its protein is CASSQVQYVETQYF.